This TCR beta chain came from a study of T cell repertoires in cytomegalovirus infection. Study-level information: Public TCR beta signatures were indicative of both CMV infection and a matching HLA type.

Germline V CDR1 and CDR2: LNHDA, SQIVND (reference sequence). The CDR3 has 14 residues. Trimming left V 6 bases short and J 0 bases short, with 9 bases between. Study-wide results and caveats: The study found HLA-C-restricted CMV-specific TCR beta clonotypes dominating the ex vivo response.

This clonotype has just a few counts. Its cognate antigen is unknown. TCRdb reprocessed the reads with MiXCR, giving one entry per CDR3 protein. The sample consists of 290,000 or so distinct CDR3 sequences, 9.6% of them appearing once. This chain links TRBV19 with TRBJ2-1; perhaps TRBD2 as D (5 bases). The receptor's source is a human donor in good health (CMV status not recorded). Some clones in this sample may be carry-over from other donors' samples. What was sequenced was PBMCs. CDR3 nucleotide sequence: TGTGCCAGTAGCCCGGCGGGCTCCTACAATGAGCAGTTCTTC. This gives the protein CASSPAGSYNEQFF.